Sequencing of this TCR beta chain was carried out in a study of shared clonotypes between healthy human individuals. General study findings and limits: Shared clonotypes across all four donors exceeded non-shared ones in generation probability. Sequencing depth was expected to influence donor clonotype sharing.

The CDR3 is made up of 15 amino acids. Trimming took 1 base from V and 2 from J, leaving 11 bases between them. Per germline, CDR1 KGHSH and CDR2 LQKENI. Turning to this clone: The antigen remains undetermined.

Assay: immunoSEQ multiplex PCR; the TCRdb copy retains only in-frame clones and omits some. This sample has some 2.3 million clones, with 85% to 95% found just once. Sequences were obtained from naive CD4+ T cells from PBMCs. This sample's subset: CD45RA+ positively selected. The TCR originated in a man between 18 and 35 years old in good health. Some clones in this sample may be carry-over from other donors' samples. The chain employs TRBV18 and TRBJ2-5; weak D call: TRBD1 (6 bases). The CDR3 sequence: CASSPQTGHQETQYF. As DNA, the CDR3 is TGTGCCAGCTCACCACAGACAGGTCATCAAGAGACCCAGTACTTC.